The 32 T cell receptor beta chains given below trace back to one sample, sequenced in a study of T-cell memory formation after mild COVID-19. A single record per CDR3 protein comes from TCRdb applying MiXCR to the 5' RACE reads. Here the sample spans hundreds of thousands of distinct CDR3 sequences, 16% being singletons. The sequenced material came from PBMCs or a T cell subset sorted from them (not recorded which). These receptors originate from a man aged 18 to 30 who had mild COVID-19 (a few samples of this study predate the infection). Cell type and time point are not known.

This chain links TRBV5-1 with TRBJ1-5, with TRBD1 matching over 10 bases. The CDR3 spans 17 residues. Per the germline V gene, CDR1 is SGHRS and CDR2 is YFSETQ. Losses at the gene ends were 0 bases for V and 3 bases for J; bases not matched to a gene: 6. The CDR3 loop is CASSLEATGGNNQPQHF. CDR3 DNA sequence: TGCGCCAGCAGCTTGGAGGCGACAGGGGGCAACAATCAGCCCCAGCATTTT. The full variable domain, rest sourced from reference TRBV5-1 and TRBJ1-5, is KAGVTQTPRYLIKTRGQQVTLSCSPISGHRSVSWYQQTPGQGLQFLFEYFSETQRNKGNFPGRFSGRQFSNSRSEMNVSTLELGDSALYLCASSLEATGGNNQPQHFGDGTRLSIL.

V is TRBV6-6 and J is TRBJ2-2; tentative D call: TRBD2 (6 bases). Germline V CDR1 and CDR2: MNHNY, SVGAGI (reference sequence). The V end was cut by 4 bases, the J end by 1 base, with 10 bases between. The CDR3 contains 15 residues. As DNA, the CDR3 is TGTGCCAGCAGTTCCAGGACTATGAACACCGGGGAGCTGTTTTTT. It codes for CASSSRTMNTGELFF.

Remarks on this clonotype: A read error may account for a junction end that differs from germline. The V call is TRBV12-3 or TRBV12-4, the J call TRBJ1-3; D might be TRBD1 (6 bases). The CDR3 contains 9 residues. The CDR3 bases are TGTGCCAGCAGTCCACCAGACAGGTTT. Translated, it gives CASSPPDRF.

Ten or more counts support this clonotype. The rearrangement uses TRBV27 and TRBJ2-7, with D possibly TRBD2 on 5 matching bases. The CDR3 has 13 residues. V lost 3 bases and J 3 bases, leaving 9 bases between the germline ends. Germline V gene sequence: CDR1 MNHEY, CDR2 SMNVEV (reference sequence). CDR3 loop: CASSFASNYEQYF. The DNA for the CDR3 is TGTGCCAGCAGTTTCGCTAGCAACTACGAGCAGTACTTC.

In its sample, this clonotype was seen many times. The chain has TRBV6-2 or TRBV6-3 and TRBJ1-1, with D possibly TRBD1 on 5 matching bases. The germline V gene encodes CDR1 MNHEY and CDR2 SVGEGT. V lost 6 bases and J 7 bases, leaving 33 bases between the germline ends. The CDR3 runs 19 residues. CDR3 loop: CASRRRPALRVGRDGEAFF. CDR3 coding DNA: TGTGCCAGCAGACGGAGGCCAGCACTCAGGGTAGGACGGGACGGTGAAGCTTTCTTT.

This clonotype was found a few times. The rearrangement links TRBV28 to TRBJ1-2; tentatively, D is TRBD1 (6 bases). Per the germline V gene, CDR1 is MDHEN and CDR2 is SYDVKM. The CDR3 runs to 16 residues. V was shortened by 5 bases and J by 1 base, with 17 bases between the two germline ends. CDR3 amino acids: CASSLVRQAGNYGYTF. The CDR3 DNA reads TGTGCCAGCAGTCTAGTACGACAGGCTGGTAACTATGGCTACACCTTC.

The chain joins TRBV5-1 to TRBJ2-2, with 7 bases that match TRBD1. Unmatched junction bases numbered 8, after V lost 5 bases and J lost 4 bases. Germline V CDR1 and CDR2: SGHRS, YFSETQ. This CDR3 has 15 residues. CDR3 loop: CASSKRQGPTGELFF. As DNA, the CDR3 is TGCGCCAGCAGTAAGAGACAGGGCCCCACCGGGGAGCTGTTTTTT.

This chain links TRBV20-1 with TRBJ2-6, with D uncertain. V was pared by 6 bases and J by 0 bases, with 15 bases between. The germline V gene has CDR1 DFQATT and CDR2 SNEGSKA (reference sequence). CDR3 length: 16 residues. DNA for the CDR3: TGCAGTGCCAGTCAGGCTTCCTACTCTGGGGCCAACGTCCTGACTTTC. Its translation is CSASQASYSGANVLTF.

This chain joins TRBV19 and TRBJ2-3, with TRBD2 matching 7 bases. Germline V gives CDR1 LNHDA, CDR2 SQIVND (reference sequence). The CDR3 has 14 residues. After removal of 7 bases from V and 2 bases from J, the junction contained 6 bases not matched to a gene. This CDR3 reads CASTPGGFTDTQYF. Here the CDR3 DNA reads TGTGCCAGTACCCCCGGGGGGTTCACAGATACGCAGTATTTT.

The V gene is TRBV20-1, the J gene TRBJ2-4; 11 nucleotides agree with TRBD2. Germline-derived CDR1 and CDR2 are DFQATT and SNEGSKA (reference sequence). This CDR3 region has 12 residues. CDR3 nucleotides: TGCAGCCTAGCGGGGGGAGGAGGCGTTCAGTACTTC. Protein product: CSLAGGGGVQYF.

This clonotype has a handful of counts. The V and J genes are TRBV4-2 and TRBJ2-4, with 8 bases that match TRBD2. The CDR3 sequence is 17 residues long. After removal of 3 bases from V and 0 bases from J, the junction contained 7 bases not matched to a gene. Per germline, CDR1 LGHNA and CDR2 YNFKEQ. The CDR3, as DNA: TGTGCCAGCAGCCAGGGCCTAGCGGGCCTAGCCAAAAACATTCAGTACTTC. Translating gives CASSQGLAGLAKNIQYF.

This clonotype was detected a few times. The V and J genes are TRBV18 and TRBJ2-1, with a tentative D call TRBD1 (5 bases). V shed 1 base and J shed 10 bases, with 5 bases lying between them. This CDR3 comprises 11 residues. Germline lookup yields CDR1 KGHSH and CDR2 LQKENI. CDR3 in amino acids: CASSPRQEQFF. The CDR3 DNA sequence: TGTGCCAGCTCACCACGACAGGAGCAGTTCTTC.

This clonotype was recorded many times. The J gene is TRBJ2-6, the V gene TRBV5-1; 7 bases map to TRBD1. J lost 2 bases, V lost 5 bases, and 4 bases had no gene match. The CDR3 consists of 15 residues. CDR1 is SGHRS, CDR2 YFSETQ, per germline. Here the CDR3 DNA reads TGCGCCAGCAGTTTCCAGGGGGCTGGGGCCAACGTCCTGACTTTC. As protein: CASSFQGAGANVLTF.

This clonotype was observed a handful of times. This chain connects TRBV9 to TRBJ2-2; D unresolved. Trimming took off 7 bases at V and 7 bases at J, with 8 bases between the two ends. This CDR3 comprises 11 residues. Germline V gene lookup returns CDR1 SGDLS and CDR2 YYNGEE. The CDR3 sequence: CASGSYGELFF. CDR3 nucleotide sequence: TGTGCCAGCGGCAGTTACGGGGAGCTGTTTTTT. The full variable domain, with the rest looked up from reference TRBV9 and TRBJ2-2, is DSGVTQTPKHLITATGQRVTLRCSPRSGDLSVYWYQQSLDQGLQFLIQYYNGEERAKGNILERFSAQQFPDLHSELNLSSLELGDSALYFCASGSYGELFFGEGSRLTVL.

The chain is built from TRBV27 and TRBJ2-2; D is perhaps TRBD1 or TRBD2 (5 bases each). V was shortened by 6 bases and J by 4 bases, with 18 bases between the two germline ends. Per germline, CDR1 MNHEY and CDR2 SMNVEV (reference sequence). There are 16 residues in the CDR3. CDR3: CASRPRSGHPTGELFF. The CDR3 DNA reads TGTGCCAGCAGGCCCCGGTCGGGGCACCCCACCGGGGAGCTGTTTTTT.

The chain is built from TRBV5-1 and TRBJ1-1, with D unclear. V was shortened by 4 bases and J by 8 bases, with 12 bases between the two germline ends. Germline CDR1 reads SGHRS; CDR2 reads YFSETQ. This CDR3 region has 12 residues. The CDR3 here is CASSTYLGEAFF. DNA for the CDR3: TGCGCCAGCAGCACCTACTTAGGCGAAGCTTTCTTT. Looking up the rest from reference TRBV5-1 and TRBJ1-1 gives the full variable domain: KAGVTQTPRYLIKTRGQQVTLSCSPISGHRSVSWYQQTPGQGLQFLFEYFSETQRNKGNFPGRFSGRQFSNSRSEMNVSTLELGDSALYLCASSTYLGEAFFGQGTRLTVV.

This clonotype was seen a few times. V gene TRBV10-3 combines with J gene TRBJ1-6; D possibly corresponds to TRBD1 (6 bases). This CDR3 comprises 15 residues. The germline V gene has CDR1 ENHRY and CDR2 SYGVKD. Trimming cost V 4 bases and J 4 bases, with 11 bases left between them. CDR3 residues: CAISVGAAYNSPLHF. The CDR3 region has the DNA TGTGCCATCAGTGTGGGGGCCGCGTATAATTCACCCCTCCACTTT.

This clonotype was detected only a few times. The genes are TRBV7-2 and TRBJ1-1; no definite D call. With 1 base removed from V and 7 bases from J, the gap between germline ends came to 13 bases. In germline, CDR1 is SGHTA, CDR2 FQGNSA. This CDR3 spans 14 amino acids. CDR3 protein: CASSLGASKFEAFF. CDR3 nucleotides: TGTGCCAGCAGCTTAGGTGCCTCTAAGTTTGAAGCTTTCTTT.

The V gene is TRBV6-2 or TRBV6-3, the J gene TRBJ2-4, with D possibly being TRBD2 (6 bases). Trimming shortened V by 2 bases and J by 0 bases, and 8 bases separated the two germline ends. This CDR3 comprises 15 residues. Germline CDR1 reads MNHEY; CDR2 reads SVGEGT. The CDR3 loop is CASSYEGLAKNIQYF. In DNA, the CDR3 is TGTGCCAGCAGTTACGAGGGACTAGCCAAAAACATTCAGTACTTC.

This clonotype was counted a few times. The V and J genes are TRBV3-1 and TRBJ2-1; TRBD2 is a possible D gene (7 bases). V was clipped by 6 bases and J by 9 bases, with 18 bases between them. The CDR3 loop spans 14 amino acids. The germline CDR1 and CDR2 sequences are LGHDT and YNNKEL (reference sequence). The CDR3 nucleotides are TGTGCCAGCAGGCCGGGGGGCCTCCTAGGTGAGCAGTTCTTC. Protein sequence: CASRPGGLLGEQFF.

This clonotype was seen a handful of times. The chain uses TRBV9 and TRBJ2-3; 10 bases map to TRBD1. Germline values: CDR1 SGDLS, CDR2 YYNGEE. Trimming at V came to 4 bases and at J to 5 bases, leaving 7 bases not matched to a gene. CDR3 length: 15 residues. The CDR3 nucleotides are TGTGCCAGCAGCACCCGGGACAGGGGAGGAGATACGCAGTATTTT. Its translation: CASSTRDRGGDTQYF.

A few counts support this clonotype. The V gene is TRBV5-1, the J gene TRBJ2-3; tentative D call: TRBD1 (6 bases). V lost 0 bases, J lost 7 bases, and 15 bases lay in between. CDR3 length equals 15 residues. Per germline, CDR1 SGHRS and CDR2 YFSETQ. This chain's CDR3 is CASSLVTGIVNTQYF. In nucleotides, the CDR3 is TGCGCCAGCAGCTTGGTCACAGGGATTGTAAATACGCAGTATTTT. The full variable domain, in which reference TRBV5-1 and TRBJ2-3 provide the parts outside the CDR3, is KAGVTQTPRYLIKTRGQQVTLSCSPISGHRSVSWYQQTPGQGLQFLFEYFSETQRNKGNFPGRFSGRQFSNSRSEMNVSTLELGDSALYLCASSLVTGIVNTQYFGPGTRLTVL.

This clonotype was seen a few times. This chain uses TRBV5-5 with TRBJ1-2, with D uncertain. The V gene lost 0 bases and the J gene lost 8 bases, with 11 bases spanning the gap. The germline gives CDR1 SGHKS, CDR2 YYEKEE (reference sequence). The CDR3 sequence is 13 residues long. CDR3 nucleotides: TGTGCCAGCAGCTTGGCCGGCATCCGAGGCTACACCTTC. Translated, it gives CASSLAGIRGYTF.

This clonotype has more than one count but fewer than ten. The chain is built from TRBV6-6 and TRBJ1-5; 8 nucleotides match TRBD1. The CDR3 is made up of 16 amino acids. Germline-derived CDR1 and CDR2 are MNHNY and SVGAGI (reference sequence). J was trimmed by 4 bases and V by 1 base; bases with no gene match: 6. The CDR3 coding sequence is TGTGCCAGCAGTTACTGGACAGGGCGTGAGAATCAGCCCCAGCATTTT. This codes for CASSYWTGRENQPQHF.

The rearrangement uses TRBV4-1 and TRBJ2-3; TRBD2 matches 8 bases. V lost 4 bases, J lost 3 bases, and 12 bases stayed unmatched. The CDR3 loop spans 17 amino acids. Germline loops: CDR1 MGHRA, CDR2 YSYEKL. The CDR3: CASSLSNSGGRTDTQYF. CDR3 nucleotide sequence: TGCGCCAGCAGCCTCTCGAACAGCGGGGGAAGAACAGATACGCAGTATTTT.

Only a few counts were recorded for this clonotype. The chain has TRBV27 and TRBJ2-1; 9 bases are a match to TRBD1. The V gene's germline CDR1 is MNHEY and CDR2 SMNVEV (reference sequence). The CDR3 is 15 residues long. Trimming cost V 5 bases and J 9 bases; bases outside gene matches: 11. The CDR3 loop is CASSGSGQGYGEQFF. As DNA, the CDR3 is TGTGCCAGCAGTGGATCGGGACAGGGTTACGGTGAGCAGTTCTTC.

This clonotype showed up just a few times. The rearrangement uses TRBV6-5 and TRBJ2-5, with TRBD1 matching over 7 bases. CDR1 is MNHEY and CDR2 is SVGAGI in the germline V gene. The trim removed 0 bases at V and 6 bases at J, leaving 10 bases unmatched. The CDR3 consists of 16 residues. The DNA for the CDR3 is TGTGCCAGCAGTTACTCCTACGTACAGGGGTTGCAGACCCAGTACTTC. This codes for CASSYSYVQGLQTQYF.

CDR3 protein: CASSFAPSQGAFF. The DNA of the CDR3 is TGTGCCAGCAGCTTTGCGCCCTCCCAGGGAGCTTTCTTT. J is TRBJ1-1 and V is TRBV11-2, with D perhaps TRBD1 (5 bases). The CDR3 length is 13 residues. Trimming pared 3 bases from V and 10 bases from J, leaving 15 bases between. In germline, CDR1 is SGHAT, CDR2 FQNNGV.

There are a few counts of this clonotype. V gene TRBV18 combines with J gene TRBJ1-2; D not resolved. Germline CDR1 reads KGHSH; CDR2 reads LQKENI. V lost 3 bases and J 4 bases, leaving 9 bases between the germline ends. This CDR3 contains 13 residues. CDR3 sequence (DNA): TGTGCCAGCTCACCGGATCATCCCTATGGCTACACCTTC. Protein: CASSPDHPYGYTF.

This rearrangement joins TRBV27 to TRBJ1-4; no clear D gene. Germline-derived CDR1 and CDR2 are MNHEY and SMNVEV (reference sequence). CDR3 size: 14 residues. With 2 bases removed from V and 4 bases from J, the gap between germline ends came to 8 bases. The CDR3 bases are TGTGCCAGCAGTTTAGGCGCCGATAATGAAAAACTGTTTTTT. This encodes CASSLGADNEKLFF.

The chain employs TRBV5-5 and TRBJ2-7, with unresolved D. Trimming removed 4 bases at V and 4 bases at J, with 18 bases between. CDR1 and CDR2 from the germline V gene are SGHKS and YYEKEE (reference sequence). CDR3 length: 15 amino acids. CDR3 protein: CASSRYTAPSYEQYF. The CDR3 DNA sequence: TGTGCCAGCAGCCGATACACGGCACCATCGTACGAGCAGTACTTC.

The chain couples TRBV4-1 to TRBJ2-7, with D perhaps TRBD1 or TRBD2 (5 bases each). V lost 3 bases, J lost 0 bases, and 24 bases lay in between. CDR3 length: 19 residues. Germline V lookup: CDR1 MGHRA, CDR2 YSYEKL. The CDR3 region is CASSHPLLTGTGSSYEQYF. CDR3 DNA: TGCGCCAGCAGCCATCCTCTCTTAACCGGGACGGGGAGCTCCTACGAGCAGTACTTC.